The entry that follows covers one TCR beta chain sequence. This specimen comes from a study of T cells in Graves' hyperthyroidism and ophthalmopathy. Germline V CDR1 and CDR2: MNHNS, SASEGT. The CDR3 has 14 amino acids. V lost 5 bases and J lost 9; bases outside the gene matches: 9. Researchers amplified the TCR beta CDR3 regions from RNA transcripts. An initial round of RT-PCR targeting the TCR CDR3 relied on the HTBI primer set. TCRdb re-derived calls from the multiplex PCR reads in MiXCR, one entry per CDR3 protein. The data show 450,000 to 600,000 distinct CDR3 sequences, about 20% seen once. The chain couples TRBV6-1 to TRBJ2-1, with TRBD2 matching over 8 bases. This clonotype was sampled from a man aged 35 to 55 with Graves' ophthalmopathy. The specimen sequenced was blood. The CDR3 DNA reads TGTGCCAGCAGTTCATCCCGGGGGGGGGCTGAGCAGTTCTTC. Amino acids: CASSSSRGGAEQFF.